Reported below is one T cell receptor beta chain. Its antigen is not known. This CDR3 has 14 amino acids. The germline CDR1 and CDR2 sequences are ENHRY and SYGVKD. Germline trimming cut 10 bases from V and 2 bases from J; bases unmatched to any gene: 8. This sample stems from a study of cytomegalovirus exposure and HLA in healthy donors. Background on the study: An earlier analysis identified 110 million or so unique TCR beta sequences in some 170 million T cells.

General study results and limits: In a later analysis, specific HLA alleles were associated with approximately 17,000 TCR beta sequences at a 0.05 false discovery rate. A later analysis found TCR association rates differed by HLA locus, highest for DRB1 and lowest for HLA-C.

Donors in the study were healthy people who gave bone marrow. The study ran its PCR with 60 Vbeta and 13 Jbeta primers. Data came from immunoSEQ multiplex PCR; TCRdb stores just in-frame clones and leaves some out. The sample records around 200,000 clones, 80% being singletons. V usage is TRBV10-3 and J usage is TRBJ1-5; 7 bases map to TRBD1. Material: PBMCs. The TCR comes from a boy between 10 and 17 years old in good health and CMV-seronegative. The CDR3 protein is CATTDRVGNQPQHF. The CDR3 bases are TGTGCCACCACCGACAGGGTGGGCAATCAGCCCCAGCATTTT.